Presented here are 12 T cell receptor beta chains from one specimen sequenced in a study of T cells in Graves' hyperthyroidism and ophthalmopathy. There were TCR beta CDR3 regions amplified from RNA transcripts. Carried out on the TCR CDR3, a first-round RT-PCR used the HTBI primer set. MiXCR was run by TCRdb on the multiplex PCR reads, yielding one entry per CDR3 protein. The table shows over 500,000 distinct CDR3 sequences, with 15% to 20% occurring only once. Source material: blood. The receptors originated from a woman aged 25 to 39 with Graves' ophthalmopathy.

This clonotype was recorded many times. The chain couples TRBV6-1 to TRBJ1-1, with D unresolved. Trimming cost V 3 bases and J 0 bases, with 5 bases left between them. CDR3 length: 13 amino acids. CDR1 is MNHNS and CDR2 is SASEGT in the germline V gene. DNA of the CDR3: TGTGCCAGCAGTGAGATGATGAACACTGAAGCTTTCTTT. Encoded protein: CASSEMMNTEAFF.

This clonotype appeared many times. The rearrangement uses TRBV3-1 and TRBJ2-7, with D maybe TRBD1 (6 bases). Germline V lookup: CDR1 LGHDT, CDR2 YNNKEL (reference sequence). The CDR3 loop spans 14 amino acids. Trimming took 4 bases from V and 2 from J, leaving 12 bases between them. The DNA of the CDR3 is TGTGCCAGCAGCCGTACCGGGACAACCTACGAGCAGTACTTC. Translated, it gives CASSRTGTTYEQYF.

This clonotype was observed at least ten times. The chain carries TRBV7-9 and TRBJ2-1; D is perhaps TRBD1 (6 bases). Per germline, CDR1 SEHNR and CDR2 FQNEAQ (reference sequence). V gave up 0 bases and J gave up 8 bases, with 14 bases separating them. The CDR3 sequence is 15 residues long. This CDR3 is CASSLARTVEDEQFF. The CDR3 region has the DNA TGTGCCAGCAGCTTAGCCCGGACAGTGGAGGATGAGCAGTTCTTC. Full variable domain (remainder filled in from reference TRBV7-9 and TRBJ2-1): DTGVSQNPRHKITKRGQNVTFRCDPISEHNRLYWYRQTLGQGPEFLTYFQNEAQLEKSRLLSDRFSAERPKGSFSTLEIQRTEQGDSAMYLCASSLARTVEDEQFFGPGTRLTVL.

This clonotype was picked up many times. The J gene is TRBJ2-5, the V gene TRBV7-2; the D is unclear. The V end was cut by 4 bases, the J end by 4 bases, with 10 bases between. The CDR3 is 13 residues long. Germline V gene data show CDR1 as SGHTA and CDR2 as FQGNSA. CDR3 nucleotides: TGTGCCAGCAGCTCTCTGGACCGAGAGACCCAGTACTTC. It yields the protein CASSSLDRETQYF.

This clonotype was counted at least ten times. This rearrangement joins TRBV30 to TRBJ1-5; possible D gene TRBD1, 6 bases. The CDR3 sequence is 13 residues long. Germline V lookup: CDR1 GTSNPN, CDR2 SVGIG (reference sequence). V lost 0 bases and J lost 4, with 7 bases in between. CDR3 amino acids: CAWSVGGNQPQHF. The CDR3 DNA follows: TGTGCCTGGAGTGTAGGGGGGAATCAGCCCCAGCATTTT. The full variable domain, completed using reference TRBV30 and TRBJ1-5, is SQTIHQWPATLVQPVGSPLSLECTVEGTSNPNLYWYRQAAGRGLQLLFYSVGIGQISSEVPQNLSASRPQDRQFILSSKKLLLSDSGFYLCAWSVGGNQPQHFGDGTRLSIL.

This clonotype was counted at least ten times. This chain uses TRBV28 with TRBJ1-3; D ambiguous. CDR1 is MDHEN and CDR2 is SYDVKM in the germline V gene. This CDR3 has 15 residues. V was cut by 1 base and J by 0 bases, with 7 bases left in between. This chain's CDR3 is CASSLSGSSGNTIYF. In DNA, the CDR3 is TGTGCCAGCAGTTTATCGGGCAGCTCTGGAAACACCATATATTTT.

CDR3 sequence reads: CASSPSGRANRLDTQYF. In nucleotides, the CDR3 is TGTGCCAGCAGCCCTAGCGGGAGGGCCAATAGGTTAGATACGCAGTATTTT. The chain combines TRBV7-2 with TRBJ2-3; TRBD2 matches at 12 bases. This CDR3 is built from 17 residues. The V gene end was trimmed by 5 bases and the J gene end by 5 bases; junction bases not matched to a gene: 11. Germline CDR1 and CDR2: SGHTA and FQGNSA. Combining the CDR3 with reference TRBV7-2 and TRBJ2-3 gives the whole variable domain GAGVSQSPSNKVTEKGKDVELRCDPISGHTALYWYRQSLGQGLEFLIYFQGNSAPDKSGLPSDRFSAERTGGSVSTLTIQRTQQEDSAVYLCASSPSGRANRLDTQYFGPGTRLTVL.

This clonotype was observed many times. The chain carries TRBV4-3 and TRBJ1-6, with 8 bases identical to TRBD1. Germline trimming cut 1 base from V and 9 bases from J; bases unmatched to any gene: 8. The CDR3 sequence is 16 residues long. Germline CDR1 is LGHNA and CDR2 is YSLEER. This chain's CDR3 is CASSQAYRGLVSPLHF. CDR3 DNA: TGCGCCAGCAGCCAAGCCTACAGGGGGTTGGTTTCACCCCTCCACTTT.

This clonotype was seen a handful of times. The chain combines TRBV19 with TRBJ2-1; 8 bases align to TRBD1. Germline CDR1 LNHDA, CDR2 SQIVND (reference sequence). The CDR3 spans 14 residues. Trimming at V came to 7 bases and at J to 2 bases, leaving 4 bases not matched to a gene. The CDR3 sequence is CASKGTGAYNEQFF. Here the CDR3 DNA reads TGTGCCAGTAAAGGGACAGGTGCCTACAATGAGCAGTTCTTC.

This clonotype was detected a few times. The J gene is TRBJ2-5, the V gene TRBV10-3; no definite D call. The length of the CDR3 is 14 residues. CDR1 ENHRY and CDR2 SYGVKD come from the germline V gene. The ends were cut back, 2 bases at V and 2 bases at J, with 9 bases in the middle. This CDR3 reads CAISERAAQETQYF. In DNA, the CDR3 is TGTGCCATCAGTGAGAGGGCGGCACAAGAGACCCAGTACTTC.

This clonotype was recorded at least ten times. V gene TRBV7-2 combines with J gene TRBJ2-5, with 10 bases aligning to TRBD2. The CDR3 runs to 16 residues. The junction had 6 bases not matched to a gene; V was cut back by 3 bases and J by 2 bases. Germline assignment: CDR1 SGHTA and CDR2 FQGNSA. The CDR3 DNA follows: TGTGCCAGCAGCTTGCGTTGGACTAGCGGACAAGAGACCCAGTACTTC. It is translated as CASSLRWTSGQETQYF.

The chain links TRBV7-9 to TRBJ2-3; maybe TRBD1 (5 bases). The CDR3 covers 12 residues. CDR1 and CDR2 from the germline V gene are SEHNR and FQNEAQ (reference sequence). The CDR3 bases are TGTGGGGCGGAAGGGGGCACAGATACGCAGTATTTT. Its protein is CGAEGGTDTQYF. The variable domain in full, completed from reference TRBV7-9 and TRBJ2-3, reads DTGVSQNPRHKITKRGQNVTFRCDPISEHNRLYWYRQTLGQGPEFLTYFQNEAQLEKSRLLSDRFSAERPKGSFSTLEIQRTEQGDSAMYLCGAEGGTDTQYFGPGTRLTVL.